The present T cell receptor beta chain was sequenced within a study of T cell responses to AZD1222 COVID-19 vaccine. Assay used: immunoSEQ multiplex PCR; TCRdb lists only in-frame clones, some missing. The table includes about 100,000 clones, 80% to 90% detected once. Between the trimmed V and J ends, which lost 3 bases and 0 bases, there was a span of 4 bases. The length of the CDR3 is 13 residues. CDR1 and CDR2 (germline): KGHSH, LQKENI. Sample: peripheral blood, taken on day 0 of AZD1222 vaccination. The V call is TRBV18, the J call TRBJ2-3; D not certain. The sequence derives from an adult in good health. The chain's CDR3 is CASSPLSTDTQYF. CDR3 coding DNA: TGTGCCAGCTCACCTCTTAGCACAGATACGCAGTATTTT.